The text below deals with one TCR beta chain. What this receptor recognizes is not known. No base quality values were provided; no much bigger clone lies one nucleotide off. Sorted unstimulated T cells, along with proliferating T cells recovered from mixed lymphocyte reactions, underwent TCRbeta CDR3 sequencing. Fresh whole blood from around 11 HLA-typed healthy donors was used to isolate PBMCs. To map where alloreactive clones came from, unstimulated CD4+ non-regulatory T cells were FACS-sorted. This sample was taken from a study of siplizumab effects on memory and regulatory T cells (dated by TCRdb to about 2019). As for the study more broadly: The study looked at the effect of siplizumab, an anti-CD2 antibody, on alloreactive T-cell subsets in allogeneic mixed lymphocyte reactions made from human PBMCs.

The germline V gene encodes CDR1 DFQATT and CDR2 SNEGSKA (reference sequence). V loses 5 bases, J loses 12 bases, and the germline ends lie 11 bases apart. The CDR3 sequence holds 10 residues, the cysteine and phenylalanine included. The CDR3 DNA has 30 bases and is translated from base 1. Broader findings and caveats from the paper: The cumulative frequency of alloreactive sequences traceable to unstimulated CD4+ memory T cells was significantly reduced by siplizumab. For roughly 75-97% of proliferating CD4+ or CD8+ clones, no naive or memory phenotype could be assigned. Compared with memory T cells, unstimulated naive T cells appeared more diverse, and naive cells seemed to make a substantial contribution to the alloresponse. Sequences below about 10^-5 frequency were poorly captured, so only a minor fraction of alloreactive clones could be mapped to unstimulated subsets. No functional confirmation was obtained for the suppressive function of proliferating Tregs from siplizumab cultures. Among mappable alloreactive CD4+ clones, an average Treg-derived fraction of about 70% was observed with siplizumab, compared with less than 35% in control reactions.

Library prep was done by the immunoSEQ multiplex PCR assay. Roughly 10^5 TCR templates per sample were assayed on the deep sequencing platform. Genomic DNA extracted from sorted T cells was used for TCRbeta CDR3 sequencing. Concerning the study's data processing: The R programming language was used for clonal analysis of the TCRbeta CDR3 data. Alloreactive CD4+ and CD8+ clones were defined by comparing unstimulated samples with post-reaction CFSE-low samples. Regulatory or non-regulatory origin of alloreactive CD4+ clones was assigned by matching sequences to the sorted unstimulated Treg and non-Treg repertoires. As stored in TCRdb, this immuneACCESS dataset retains in-frame rearrangements with V and J assigned. A fraction of the clones does not appear; measured against another copy, unresolved V genes explain less than half of the discrepancy, and the remainder lacks a known reason. Clone size and V and J calls were adopted from that table, with D and trimming inferred from the DNA. For this sample the table gives approximately 100,000 clones, of which over 85% were detected only once. Of the sample, around 0.15% is held by the ten largest clones.

The source of this sequence is a human donor in good health. The sequenced material came from non-Treg CD4+ T cells sorted from blood. The intended sense of this specimen's cell subset or site label: FACS-sorted unstimulated CD4+ non-regulatory T cells. The chain is encoded by TRBV20-1 joined to TRBJ2-1; possibly the D gene is TRBD2, per 5 matching bases. CDR3 region: CSASLEGQFF. The DNA sequence is given as TGCAGTGCTTCCCTCGAGGGGCAGTTCTTC.